This T cell receptor (beta chain) was sequenced in a study of shared clonotypes between healthy human individuals. Profiled with immunoSEQ multiplex PCR; TCRdb holds only in-frame clones, not every one. The table has about 2 million clones, roughly 94% seen once; the top ten hold roughly 1%. Naive CD8 cells, CD45RO-negative and positively selected for CCR7, excluded terminally differentiated effector memory CD45RA+ cells. The CDR3 runs to 15 residues. Germline CDR1 reads SEHNR; CDR2 reads FQNEAQ (reference sequence). Trimming stripped 5 bases from V and 3 bases from J, with 16 bases between. V gene TRBV7-9 combines with J gene TRBJ1-2, with TRBD1 as a possible D gene (6 bases). The sequenced sample consisted of naive CD8+ T cells sorted from blood. The clonotype originates from a man between 18 and 35 years old in good health. This CDR3 is CASSPEGGLYYGYTF. The CDR3 DNA reads as TGTGCCAGCAGCCCCGAGGGGGGGCTGTACTATGGCTACACCTTC. Supplemented by reference TRBV7-9 and TRBJ1-2, the full variable domain reads DTGVSQNPRHKITKRGQNVTFRCDPISEHNRLYWYRQTLGQGPEFLTYFQNEAQLEKSRLLSDRFSAERPKGSFSTLEIQRTEQGDSAMYLCASSPEGGLYYGYTFGSGTRLTVV.